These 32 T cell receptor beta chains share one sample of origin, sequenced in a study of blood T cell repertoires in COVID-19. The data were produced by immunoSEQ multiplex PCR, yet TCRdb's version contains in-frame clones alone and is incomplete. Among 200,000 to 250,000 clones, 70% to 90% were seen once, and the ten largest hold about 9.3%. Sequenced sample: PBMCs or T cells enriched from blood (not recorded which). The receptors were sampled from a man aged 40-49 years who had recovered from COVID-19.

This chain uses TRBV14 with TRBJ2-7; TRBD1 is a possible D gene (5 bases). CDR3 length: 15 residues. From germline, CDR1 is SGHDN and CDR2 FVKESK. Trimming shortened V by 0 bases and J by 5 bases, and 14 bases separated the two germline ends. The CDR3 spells CASSQDTGPWNEQYF. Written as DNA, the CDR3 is TGTGCCAGCAGCCAAGACACAGGCCCCTGGAACGAGCAGTACTTC.

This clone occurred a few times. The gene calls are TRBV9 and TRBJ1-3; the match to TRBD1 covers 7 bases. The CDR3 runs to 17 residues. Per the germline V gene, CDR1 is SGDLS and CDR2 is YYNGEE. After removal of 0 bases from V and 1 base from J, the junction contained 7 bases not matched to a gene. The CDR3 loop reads CASSVEDRTISGNTIYF. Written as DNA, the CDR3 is TGTGCCAGCAGCGTAGAGGACAGGACGATATCTGGAAACACCATATATTTT. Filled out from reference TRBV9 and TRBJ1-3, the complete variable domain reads DSGVTQTPKHLITATGQRVTLRCSPRSGDLSVYWYQQSLDQGLQFLIQYYNGEERAKGNILERFSAQQFPDLHSELNLSSLELGDSALYFCASSVEDRTISGNTIYFGEGSWLTVV.

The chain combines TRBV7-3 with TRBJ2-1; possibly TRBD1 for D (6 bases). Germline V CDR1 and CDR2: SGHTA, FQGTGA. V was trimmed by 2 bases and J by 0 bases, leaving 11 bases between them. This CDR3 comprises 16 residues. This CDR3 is CASSLQGPSSYNEQFF. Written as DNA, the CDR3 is TGTGCCAGCAGCTTACAGGGGCCGAGCTCCTACAATGAGCAGTTCTTC.

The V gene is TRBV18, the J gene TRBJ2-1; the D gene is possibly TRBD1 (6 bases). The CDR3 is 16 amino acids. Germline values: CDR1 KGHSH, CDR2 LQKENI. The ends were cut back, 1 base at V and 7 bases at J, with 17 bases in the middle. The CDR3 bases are TGTGCCAGCTCACCACGCAGGGGTAATAATTGGAATGAGCAGTTCTTC. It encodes CASSPRRGNNWNEQFF.

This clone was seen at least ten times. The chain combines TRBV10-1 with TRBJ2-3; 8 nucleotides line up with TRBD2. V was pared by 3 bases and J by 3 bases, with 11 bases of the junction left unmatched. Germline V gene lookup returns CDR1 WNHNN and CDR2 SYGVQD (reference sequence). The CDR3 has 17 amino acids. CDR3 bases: TGCGCCAGCAGTGAAGGATCGGGTAGCGGGGCGACAGATACGCAGTATTTT. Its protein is CASSEGSGSGATDTQYF.

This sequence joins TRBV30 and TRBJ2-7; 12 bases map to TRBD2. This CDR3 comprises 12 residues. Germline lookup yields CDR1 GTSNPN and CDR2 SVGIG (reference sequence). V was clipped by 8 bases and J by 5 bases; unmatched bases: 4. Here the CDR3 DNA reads TGTGCCGGATCTAGCGGGGGGGACGAGCAGTACTTC. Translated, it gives CAGSSGGDEQYF.

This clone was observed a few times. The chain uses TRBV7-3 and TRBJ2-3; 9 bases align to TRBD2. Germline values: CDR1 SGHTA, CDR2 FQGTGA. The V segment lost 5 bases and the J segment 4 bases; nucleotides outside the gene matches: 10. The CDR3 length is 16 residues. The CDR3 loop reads CASSPSGGMLADTQYF. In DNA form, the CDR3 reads TGTGCCAGCAGCCCAAGCGGGGGGATGCTCGCAGATACGCAGTATTTT.

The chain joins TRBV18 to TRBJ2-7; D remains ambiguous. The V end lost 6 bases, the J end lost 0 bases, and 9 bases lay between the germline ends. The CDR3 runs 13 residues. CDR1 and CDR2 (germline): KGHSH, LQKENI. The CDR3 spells CASSGAVSYEQYF. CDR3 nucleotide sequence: TGTGCCAGCTCCGGAGCCGTCTCCTACGAGCAGTACTTC.

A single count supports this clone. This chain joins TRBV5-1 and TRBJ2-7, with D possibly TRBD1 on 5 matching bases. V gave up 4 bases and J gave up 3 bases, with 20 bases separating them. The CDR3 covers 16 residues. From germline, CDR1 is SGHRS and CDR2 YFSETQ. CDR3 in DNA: TGCGCCAGCAGCACGAAAGGGGCCTGGGGCCTCTACGAGCAGTACTTC. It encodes CASSTKGAWGLYEQYF.

In nucleotides, the CDR3 is TGCGCCAGCAGCTTGGAACAACTGAACACTGAAGCTTTCTTT. It codes for CASSLEQLNTEAFF. V gene TRBV5-1 combines with J gene TRBJ1-1; D not resolved. Trimming shortened V by 0 bases and J by 0 bases, and 6 bases separated the two germline ends. The CDR3 covers 14 residues. Looked up from germline, CDR1 is SGHRS and CDR2 is YFSETQ.

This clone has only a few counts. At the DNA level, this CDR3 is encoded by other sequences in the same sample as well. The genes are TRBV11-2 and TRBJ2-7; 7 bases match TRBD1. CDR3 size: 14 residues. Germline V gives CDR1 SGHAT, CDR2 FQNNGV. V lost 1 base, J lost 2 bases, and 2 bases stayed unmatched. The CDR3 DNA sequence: TGTGCCAGCAGCTTAGGGCAGGGGGCCTACGAGCAGTACTTC. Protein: CASSLGQGAYEQYF.

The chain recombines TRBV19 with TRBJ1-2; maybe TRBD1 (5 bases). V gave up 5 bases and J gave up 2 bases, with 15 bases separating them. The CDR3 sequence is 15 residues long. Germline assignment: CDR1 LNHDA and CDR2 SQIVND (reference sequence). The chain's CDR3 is CASSSRQRFNYGYTF. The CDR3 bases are TGTGCCAGTAGTTCCCGACAGCGATTCAACTATGGCTACACCTTC.

For the CDR3, the DNA is TGTGCCTGGAGGCCGACAGGGGAGCTGTGGACAGATACGCAGTATTTT. Its translation is CAWRPTGELWTDTQYF. The chain couples TRBV30 to TRBJ2-3; TRBD1 matches 8 bases. Looked up from germline, CDR1 is GTSNPN and CDR2 is SVGIG (reference sequence). Losses at the gene ends were 3 bases for V and 3 bases for J; bases not matched to a gene: 11. The CDR3 runs to 16 residues.

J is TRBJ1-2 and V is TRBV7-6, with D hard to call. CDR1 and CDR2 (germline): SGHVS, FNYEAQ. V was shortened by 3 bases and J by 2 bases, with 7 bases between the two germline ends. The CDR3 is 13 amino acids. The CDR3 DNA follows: TGTGCCAGCAGCTTGTCAGAAAACTATGGCTACACCTTC. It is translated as CASSLSENYGYTF. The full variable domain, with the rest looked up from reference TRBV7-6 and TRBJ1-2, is GAGVSQSPRYKVTKRGQDVALRCDPISGHVSLYWYRQALGQGPEFLTYFNYEAQQDKSGLPNDRFSAERPEGSISTLTIQRTEQRDSAMYRCASSLSENYGYTFGSGTRLTVV.

This CDR3 reads CASSPRLGQDQPQHF. For the CDR3, the DNA is TGTGCCAGCAGCCCTCGCCTGGGGCAGGATCAGCCCCAGCATTTT. The chain employs TRBV7-8 and TRBJ1-5, with D possibly TRBD1 on 5 matching bases. This CDR3 comprises 15 residues. V dropped 5 bases and J dropped 5 bases, with 16 bases sitting between them. CDR1 is SGHVS and CDR2 is FQNEAQ in the germline V gene.

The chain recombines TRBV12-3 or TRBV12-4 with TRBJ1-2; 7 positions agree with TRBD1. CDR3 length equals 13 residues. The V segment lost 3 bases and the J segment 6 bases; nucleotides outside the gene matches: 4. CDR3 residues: CASSFQQGNGYTF. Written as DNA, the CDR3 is TGTGCCAGCAGTTTTCAACAGGGGAATGGCTACACCTTC.

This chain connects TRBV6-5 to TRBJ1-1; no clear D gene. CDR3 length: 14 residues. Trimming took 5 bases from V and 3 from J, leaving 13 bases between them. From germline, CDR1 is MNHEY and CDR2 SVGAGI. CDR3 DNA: TGTGCCAGCAGTCCCAATAGGAGGGACACTGAAGCTTTCTTT. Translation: CASSPNRRDTEAFF.

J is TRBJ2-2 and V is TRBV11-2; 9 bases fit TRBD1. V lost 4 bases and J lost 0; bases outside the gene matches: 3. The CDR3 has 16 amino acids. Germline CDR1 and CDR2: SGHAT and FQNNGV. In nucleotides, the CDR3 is TGTGCCAGCAGCTCATGGACAGGGGCGAACACCGGGGAGCTGTTTTTT. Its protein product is CASSSWTGANTGELFF.

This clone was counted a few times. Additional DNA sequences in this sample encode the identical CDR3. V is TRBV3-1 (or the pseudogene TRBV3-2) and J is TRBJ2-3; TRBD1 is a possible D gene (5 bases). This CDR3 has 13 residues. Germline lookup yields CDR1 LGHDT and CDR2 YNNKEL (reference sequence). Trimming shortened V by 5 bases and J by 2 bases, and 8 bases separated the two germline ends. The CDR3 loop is CASSRQSTDTQYF. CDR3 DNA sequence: TGTGCCAGCAGCAGACAGTCCACAGATACGCAGTATTTT.

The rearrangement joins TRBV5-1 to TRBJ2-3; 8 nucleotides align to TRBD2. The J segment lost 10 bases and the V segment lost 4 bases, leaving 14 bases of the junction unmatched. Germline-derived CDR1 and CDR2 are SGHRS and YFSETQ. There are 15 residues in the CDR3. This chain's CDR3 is CASSIPGLGALSQYF. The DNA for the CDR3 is TGCGCCAGCAGCATACCGGGACTAGGGGCCCTGTCGCAGTATTTT.

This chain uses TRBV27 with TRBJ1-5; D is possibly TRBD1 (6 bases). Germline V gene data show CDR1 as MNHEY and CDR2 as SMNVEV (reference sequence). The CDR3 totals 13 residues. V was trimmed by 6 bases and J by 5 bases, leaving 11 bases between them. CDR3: CASSLGHYQPQHF. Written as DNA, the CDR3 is TGTGCCAGCAGCTTGGGACACTATCAGCCCCAGCATTTT.

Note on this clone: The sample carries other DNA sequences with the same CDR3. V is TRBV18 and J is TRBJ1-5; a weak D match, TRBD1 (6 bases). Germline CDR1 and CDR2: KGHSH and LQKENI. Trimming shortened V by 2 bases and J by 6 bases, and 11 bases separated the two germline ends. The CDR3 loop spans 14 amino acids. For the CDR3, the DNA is TGTGCCAGCTCACCAGGGGGGGGCGGTCAGCCCCAGCATTTT. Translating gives CASSPGGGGQPQHF.

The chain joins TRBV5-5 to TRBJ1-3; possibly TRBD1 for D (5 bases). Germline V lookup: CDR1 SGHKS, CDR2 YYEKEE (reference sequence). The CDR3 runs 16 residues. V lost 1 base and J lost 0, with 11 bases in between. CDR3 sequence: CASSLSGVGSGNTIYF. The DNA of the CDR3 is TGTGCCAGCAGCTTGTCGGGGGTGGGCTCTGGAAACACCATATATTTT.

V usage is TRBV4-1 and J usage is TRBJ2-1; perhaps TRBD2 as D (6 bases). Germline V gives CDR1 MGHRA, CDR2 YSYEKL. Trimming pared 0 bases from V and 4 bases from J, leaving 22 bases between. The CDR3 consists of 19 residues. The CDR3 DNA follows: TGCGCCAGCAGCCAAGACCCCCCCGGGGCAGGCGGGGTATACAATGAGCAGTTCTTC. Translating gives CASSQDPPGAGGVYNEQFF.

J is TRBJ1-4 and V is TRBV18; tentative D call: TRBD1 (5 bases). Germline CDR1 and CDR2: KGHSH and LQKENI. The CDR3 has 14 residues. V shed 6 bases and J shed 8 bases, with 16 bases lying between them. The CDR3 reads CASSPSGVGEKLFF. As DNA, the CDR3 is TGTGCCAGCTCCCCTTCGGGGGTGGGGGAAAAACTGTTTTTT.

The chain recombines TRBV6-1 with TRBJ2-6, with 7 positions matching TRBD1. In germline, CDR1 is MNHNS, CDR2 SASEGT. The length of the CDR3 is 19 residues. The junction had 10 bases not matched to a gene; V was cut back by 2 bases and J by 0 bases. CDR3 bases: TGTGCCAGCAGTGAAAGAGGGACAGTGGCCTTCTCTGGGGCCAACGTCCTGACTTTC. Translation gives CASSERGTVAFSGANVLTF.

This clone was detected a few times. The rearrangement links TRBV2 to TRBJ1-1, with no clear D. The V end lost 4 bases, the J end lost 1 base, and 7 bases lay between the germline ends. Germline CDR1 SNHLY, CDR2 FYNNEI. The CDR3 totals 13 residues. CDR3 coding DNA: TGTGCCAGCAGTGCCGGTTGGAACACTGAAGCTTTCTTT. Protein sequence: CASSAGWNTEAFF.

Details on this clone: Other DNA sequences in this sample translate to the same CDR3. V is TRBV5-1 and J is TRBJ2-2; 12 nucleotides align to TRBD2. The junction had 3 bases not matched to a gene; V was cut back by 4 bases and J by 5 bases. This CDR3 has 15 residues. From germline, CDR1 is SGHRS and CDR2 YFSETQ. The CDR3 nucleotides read TGCGCCAGCAGCCCCGGACTAGCGGGAACCGGGGAGCTGTTTTTT. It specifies CASSPGLAGTGELFF.

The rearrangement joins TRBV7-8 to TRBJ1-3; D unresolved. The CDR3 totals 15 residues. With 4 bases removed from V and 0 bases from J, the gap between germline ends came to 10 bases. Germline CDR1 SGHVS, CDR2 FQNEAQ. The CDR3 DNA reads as TGTGCCAGCAGCTCCTACCACGGCTCTGGAAACACCATATATTTT. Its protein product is CASSSYHGSGNTIYF.

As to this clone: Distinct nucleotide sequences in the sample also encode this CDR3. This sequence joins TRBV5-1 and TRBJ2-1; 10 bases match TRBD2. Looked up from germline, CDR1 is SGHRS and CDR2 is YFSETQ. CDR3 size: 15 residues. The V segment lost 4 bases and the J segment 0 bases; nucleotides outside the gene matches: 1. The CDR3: CASSPSGSSYNEQFF. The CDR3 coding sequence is TGCGCCAGCAGCCCTAGCGGGAGCTCCTACAATGAGCAGTTCTTC.

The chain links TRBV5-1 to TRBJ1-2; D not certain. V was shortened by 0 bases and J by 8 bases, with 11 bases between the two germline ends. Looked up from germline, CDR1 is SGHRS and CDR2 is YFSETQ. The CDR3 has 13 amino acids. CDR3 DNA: TGCGCCAGCAGCTTGGATAACATGGGCGGCTACACCTTC. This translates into CASSLDNMGGYTF.

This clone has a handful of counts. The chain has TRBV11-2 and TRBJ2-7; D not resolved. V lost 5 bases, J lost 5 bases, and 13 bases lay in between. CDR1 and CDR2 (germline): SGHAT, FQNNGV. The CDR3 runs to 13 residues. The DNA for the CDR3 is TGTGCCAGCAGCCCCGACACCACCAACGAGCAGTACTTC. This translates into CASSPDTTNEQYF.